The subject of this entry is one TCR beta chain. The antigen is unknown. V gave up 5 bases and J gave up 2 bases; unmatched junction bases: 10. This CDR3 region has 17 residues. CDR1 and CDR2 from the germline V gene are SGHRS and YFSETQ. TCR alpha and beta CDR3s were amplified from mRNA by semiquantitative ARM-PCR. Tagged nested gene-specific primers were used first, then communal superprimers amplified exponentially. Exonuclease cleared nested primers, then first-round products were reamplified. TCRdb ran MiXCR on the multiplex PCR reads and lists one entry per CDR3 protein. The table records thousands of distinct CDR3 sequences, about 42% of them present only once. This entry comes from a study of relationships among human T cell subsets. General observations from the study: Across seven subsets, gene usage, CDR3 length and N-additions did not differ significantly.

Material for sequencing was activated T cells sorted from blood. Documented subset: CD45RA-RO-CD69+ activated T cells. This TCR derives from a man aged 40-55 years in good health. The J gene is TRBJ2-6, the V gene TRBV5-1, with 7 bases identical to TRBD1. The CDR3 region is CASSSTGVDAGANVLTF. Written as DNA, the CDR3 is TGCGCCAGCAGTTCTACAGGGGTGGACGCTGGGGCCAACGTCCTGACTTTC.